This T cell receptor beta chain is from a study of cytomegalovirus exposure and HLA in healthy donors. With respect to this clone: Its antigen is unknown.

Trimming removed 0 bases at V and 7 bases at J, with 15 bases between. The CDR3 spans 15 residues. Germline CDR1 is KGHSH and CDR2 is LQKENI. Study outcomes and limitations: TCR beta V segments were, for the most part, productive about 87% or about 30% of the time in an earlier analysis. The classifier was said to identify cytomegalovirus status with high specificity and sensitivity.

Use of 60 Vbeta and 13 Jbeta primers characterized the PCR. This table comes from immunoSEQ multiplex PCR, and its TCRdb copy is limited to in-frame clones, with some not included. The profile covers roughly 100,000 clones, with more than 60% appearing a single time and about 6% taken by the ten largest. This chain links TRBV18 with TRBJ2-5, with D unclear. The receptor comes from a woman aged 45-65 years in good health and CMV-seropositive. Specimen: PBMCs. The chain's CDR3 is CASSPPVNSLTTQYF. CDR3 DNA sequence: TGTGCCAGCTCACCACCGGTCAACAGCCTCACGACCCAGTACTTC.